This T cell receptor beta chain was found in a study of cytomegalovirus exposure and HLA in healthy donors. About the research overall: From donors who were HLA-typed, an early data release held 70 million to 90 million unique TCRs.

The CDR3 spans 13 residues. V was pared by 0 bases and J by 6 bases, with 11 bases between. The germline gives CDR1 GTSNPN, CDR2 SVGIG (reference sequence). The study ran its PCR with 60 Vbeta and 13 Jbeta primers. The assay was immunoSEQ multiplex PCR, and TCRdb's table has in-frame clones only and misses some. The data show around 180,000 clones, 65% to 85% seen once. Study-wide results and caveats: Reports indicated that the classifier achieved high specificity and sensitivity in diagnosing cytomegalovirus status. A later analysis linked a missense variant in DCLRE1C to the trimming of TCR beta V and J genes. There were some V segments, including TRBV6-2 and TRBV6-3, excluded as indistinguishable.

About this clone: Its specificity is unknown.

Sequenced sample: PBMCs. J is TRBJ1-2 and V is TRBV30, with D possibly matching TRBD1 (6 bases). This TCR was recovered from a man between 18 and 35 years old in good health and CMV-seronegative. This CDR3 is CAWSVNGGHGYTF. The CDR3 DNA is TGTGCCTGGAGTGTAAATGGGGGCCATGGCTACACCTTC.